The source of this T cell receptor beta chain is a study of control samples from healthy donors and cancer patients. The CDR3 is made up of 15 amino acids. J lost 5 bases, V lost 4 bases, and 6 bases had no gene match. Germline V gene sequence: CDR1 MNHEY, CDR2 SMNVEV (reference sequence). This clone was seen just once. The data were produced by immunoSEQ multiplex PCR, yet TCRdb's version contains in-frame clones alone and is incomplete. The sample yields about 160,000 clones, 80% to 90% seen once. The sample comprised blood. V usage is TRBV27 and J usage is TRBJ2-5, with 11 positions matching TRBD1. The origin of this receptor is a man aged 25 to 40 in good health. CDR3 bases: TGTGCCAGCAGTTCGGGGACAGGGGGGGCGGAGACCCAGTACTTC. This codes for CASSSGTGGAETQYF.